This T cell receptor beta chain originates from a study of shared clonotypes between healthy human individuals. This CDR3 has 17 amino acids. V was trimmed by 1 base and J by 0 bases, leaving 13 bases between them. Looked up from germline, CDR1 is LNHNV and CDR2 is YYDKDF (reference sequence). Regarding this clone: Its antigen remains unidentified.

The data were produced by immunoSEQ multiplex PCR, yet TCRdb's version contains in-frame clones alone and is incomplete. The sample consists of approximately 2,000,000 clones, approximately 90% of them appearing once. General study findings and limits: Apart from blood, nothing was sampled; tissue repertoires likely differ.

This TCR derives from a man aged 18 to 30 in good health. Some clones in this sample may be carry-over from other donors' samples. This chain joins TRBV15 and TRBJ1-5; D might be TRBD1 (6 bases). Material: naive CD4+ T cells from PBMCs. Subset defined: CD45RA+ positively selected. The CDR3 DNA reads TGTGCCACCAGCAGAGGGACAGACCTTTATAGCAATCAGCCCCAGCATTTT. It yields the protein CATSRGTDLYSNQPQHF.